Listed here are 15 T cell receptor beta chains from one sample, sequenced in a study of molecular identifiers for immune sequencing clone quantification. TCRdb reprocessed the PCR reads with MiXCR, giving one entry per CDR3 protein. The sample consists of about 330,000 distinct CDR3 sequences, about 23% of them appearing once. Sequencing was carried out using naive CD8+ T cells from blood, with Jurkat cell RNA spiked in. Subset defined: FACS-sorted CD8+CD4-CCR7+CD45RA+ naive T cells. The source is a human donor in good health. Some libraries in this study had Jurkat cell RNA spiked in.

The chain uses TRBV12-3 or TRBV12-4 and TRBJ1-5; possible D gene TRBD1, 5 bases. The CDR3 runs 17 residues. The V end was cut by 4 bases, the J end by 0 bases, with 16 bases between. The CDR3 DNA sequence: TGTGCCAGCAGTTCCGGACATTCGTATGCTAGCAATCAGCCCCAGCATTTT. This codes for CASSSGHSYASNQPQHF.

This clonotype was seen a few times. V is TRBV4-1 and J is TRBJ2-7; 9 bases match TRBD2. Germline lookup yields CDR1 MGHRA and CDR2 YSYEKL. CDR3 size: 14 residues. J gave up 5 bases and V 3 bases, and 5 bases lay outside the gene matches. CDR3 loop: CASSHERTSDEQYF. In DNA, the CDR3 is TGCGCCAGCAGCCATGAACGGACTAGCGACGAGCAGTACTTC.

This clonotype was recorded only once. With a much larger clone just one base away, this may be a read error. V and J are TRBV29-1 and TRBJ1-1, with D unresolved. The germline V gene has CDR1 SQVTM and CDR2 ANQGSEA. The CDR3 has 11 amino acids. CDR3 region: CGVPTNTEAFF. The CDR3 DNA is TGCGGCGTTCCGACGAACACTGAAGCTTTCTTT.

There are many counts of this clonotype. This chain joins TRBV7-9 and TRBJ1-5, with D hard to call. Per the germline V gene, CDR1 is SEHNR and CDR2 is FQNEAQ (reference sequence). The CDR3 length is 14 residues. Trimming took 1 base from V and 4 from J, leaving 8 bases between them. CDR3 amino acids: CASSLDALNQPQHF. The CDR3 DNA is TGTGCCAGCAGCTTAGATGCCCTAAATCAGCCCCAGCATTTT. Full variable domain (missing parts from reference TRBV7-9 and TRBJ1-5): DTGVSQNPRHKITKRGQNVTFRCDPISEHNRLYWYRQTLGQGPEFLTYFQNEAQLEKSRLLSDRFSAERPKGSFSTLEIQRTEQGDSAMYLCASSLDALNQPQHFGDGTRLSIL.

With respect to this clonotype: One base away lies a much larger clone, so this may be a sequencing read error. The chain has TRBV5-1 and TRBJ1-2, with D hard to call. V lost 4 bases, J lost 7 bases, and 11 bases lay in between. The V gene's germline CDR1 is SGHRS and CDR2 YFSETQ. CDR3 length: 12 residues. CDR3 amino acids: CASSTQSCGYTF. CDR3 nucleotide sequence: TGCGCCAGCAGCACCCAGTCCTGTGGCTACACCTTC.

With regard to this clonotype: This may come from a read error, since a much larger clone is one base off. Here the CDR3 reads CACMTGRTPQHF. The CDR3 DNA follows: TGTGCCTGCATGACAGGGCGAACGCCCCAGCATTTT. V usage is TRBV6-6 and J usage is TRBJ1-5; 7 bases match TRBD1. Germline CDR1 is MNHNY and CDR2 is SVGAGI (reference sequence). Unmatched junction bases numbered 10, after V lost 11 bases and J lost 9 bases. This CDR3 has 12 residues.

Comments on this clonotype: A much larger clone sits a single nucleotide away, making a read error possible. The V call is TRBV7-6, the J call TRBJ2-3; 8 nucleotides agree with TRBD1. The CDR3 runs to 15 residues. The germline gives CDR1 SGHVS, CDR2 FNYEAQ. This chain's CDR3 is CASSFGQGASDMQYF. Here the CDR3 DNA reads TGTGCCAGCAGCTTTGGCCAGGGGGCGTCAGATATGCAGTATTTT.

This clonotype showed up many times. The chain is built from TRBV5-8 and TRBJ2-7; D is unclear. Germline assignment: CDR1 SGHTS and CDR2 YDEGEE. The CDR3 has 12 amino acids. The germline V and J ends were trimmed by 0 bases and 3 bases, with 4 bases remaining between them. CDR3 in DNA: TGTGCCAGCAGCTTGGATCTCTACGAGCAGTACTTC. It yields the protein CASSLDLYEQYF.

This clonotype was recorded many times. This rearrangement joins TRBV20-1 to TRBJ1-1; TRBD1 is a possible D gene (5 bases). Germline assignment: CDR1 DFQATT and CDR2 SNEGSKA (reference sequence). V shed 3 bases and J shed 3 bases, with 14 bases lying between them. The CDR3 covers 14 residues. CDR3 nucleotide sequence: TGCAGTGCTAGGTCACCGGGGCTGGACACTGAAGCTTTCTTT. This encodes CSARSPGLDTEAFF.

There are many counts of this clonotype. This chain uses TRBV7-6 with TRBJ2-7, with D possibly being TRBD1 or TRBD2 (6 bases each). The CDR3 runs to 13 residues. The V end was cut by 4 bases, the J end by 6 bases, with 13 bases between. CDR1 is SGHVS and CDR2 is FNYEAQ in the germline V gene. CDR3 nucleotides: TGTGCCAGCAGCTCCAAAGGGGGGTCCGAGCAGTACTTC. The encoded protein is CASSSKGGSEQYF.

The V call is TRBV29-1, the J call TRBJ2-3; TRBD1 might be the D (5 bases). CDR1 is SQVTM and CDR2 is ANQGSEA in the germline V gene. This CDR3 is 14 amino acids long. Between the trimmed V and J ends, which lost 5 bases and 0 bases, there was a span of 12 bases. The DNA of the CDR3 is TGCAGCGTTCAGGGTACCCCTAGCACAGATACGCAGTATTTT. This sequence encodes CSVQGTPSTDTQYF.

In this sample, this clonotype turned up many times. CDR3 nucleotide sequence: TGTGCCAGCAGCTCCGTCGTAGGTGAAGCTTTCTTT. Protein product: CASSSVVGEAFF. The chain recombines TRBV7-9 with TRBJ1-1; no clear D. V gave up 4 bases and J gave up 7 bases, with 10 bases separating them. Per germline, CDR1 SEHNR and CDR2 FQNEAQ (reference sequence). The CDR3 is 12 amino acids. The whole variable domain, remainder taken from reference TRBV7-9 and TRBJ1-1, is DTGVSQNPRHKITKRGQNVTFRCDPISEHNRLYWYRQTLGQGPEFLTYFQNEAQLEKSRLLSDRFSAERPKGSFSTLEIQRTEQGDSAMYLCASSSVVGEAFFGQGTRLTVV.

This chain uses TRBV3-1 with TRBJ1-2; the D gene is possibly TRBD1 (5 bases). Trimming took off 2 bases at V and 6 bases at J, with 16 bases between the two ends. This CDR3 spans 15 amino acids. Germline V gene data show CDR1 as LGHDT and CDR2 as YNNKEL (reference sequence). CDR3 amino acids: CASSQWRGGADGYTF. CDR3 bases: TGTGCCAGCAGCCAATGGCGCGGCGGGGCGGATGGCTACACCTTC. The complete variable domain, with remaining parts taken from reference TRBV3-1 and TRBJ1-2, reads DTAVSQTPKYLVTQMGNDKSIKCEQNLGHDTMYWYKQDSKKFLKIMFSYNNKELIINETVPNRFSPKSPDKAHLNLHINSLELGDSAVYFCASSQWRGGADGYTFGSGTRLTVV.

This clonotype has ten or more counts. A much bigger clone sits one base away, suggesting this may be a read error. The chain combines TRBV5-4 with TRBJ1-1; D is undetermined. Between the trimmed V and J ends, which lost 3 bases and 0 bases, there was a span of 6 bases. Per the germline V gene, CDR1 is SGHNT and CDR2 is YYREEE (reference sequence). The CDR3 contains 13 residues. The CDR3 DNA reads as TGTGCCAGCAGCTGGGGATTGAACACTGAAGCTTTCTTT. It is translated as CASSWGLNTEAFF. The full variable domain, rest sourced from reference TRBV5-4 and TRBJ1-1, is ETGVTQSPTHLIKTRGQQVTLRCSSQSGHNTVSWYQQALGQGPQFIFQYYREEENGRGNFPPRFSGLQFPNYSSELNVNALELDDSALYLCASSWGLNTEAFFGQGTRLTVV.

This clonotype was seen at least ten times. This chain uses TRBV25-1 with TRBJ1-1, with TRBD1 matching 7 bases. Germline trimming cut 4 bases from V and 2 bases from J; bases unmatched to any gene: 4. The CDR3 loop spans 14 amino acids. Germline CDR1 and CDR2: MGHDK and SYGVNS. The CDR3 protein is CASSARDRNTEAFF. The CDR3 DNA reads TGTGCCAGCAGTGCCCGGGACAGAAACACTGAAGCTTTCTTT. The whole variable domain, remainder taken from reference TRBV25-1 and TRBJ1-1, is EADIYQTPRYLVIGTGKKITLECSQTMGHDKMYWYQQDPGMELHLIHYSYGVNSTEKGDLSSESTVSRIRTEHFPLTLESARPSHTSQYLCASSARDRNTEAFFGQGTRLTVV.